Listed below are T cell receptor beta chains from one sample, sequenced in a study of cytomegalovirus exposure and HLA in healthy donors. This table comes from immunoSEQ multiplex PCR, and its TCRdb copy is limited to in-frame clones, with some not included. The repertoire shows under 200,000 clones; the top ten hold roughly 2%. Sequencing was carried out using PBMCs. The origin of the receptors is a man aged 25 to 40 in good health and CMV-seronegative. Each CDR3 is given with its conserved first and last residue. The D gene is left open where the match is weak.

-,TRBJ1-1,TRBV30,CAWTDWNTEAFF,TGTGCCTGGACAGACTGGAACACTGAAGCTTTCTTT
-,TRBJ1-2,TRBV9,CASSASAGYTF,TGTGCCAGCAGCGCGAGCGCTGGCTACACCTTC
-,TRBJ2-1,TRBV19,CATIEGEGYNEQFF,TGTGCCACTATAGAGGGGGAGGGCTACAATGAGCAGTTCTTC
-,TRBJ2-1,TRBV6-1,CASSARFIGGTNEQFF,TGTGCCAGCAGTGCCCGATTTATAGGGGGTACCAATGAGCAGTTCTTC
TRBD1,TRBJ1-2,TRBV5-4,CASSFPPGQGMDGYTF,TGTGCCAGCAGCTTCCCACCGGGACAGGGGATGGATGGCTACACCTTC
TRBD1,TRBJ1-1,TRBV6-6,CASSYWTGKDRAEAFF,TGTGCCAGCAGTTACTGGACAGGGAAGGATAGGGCTGAAGCTTTCTTT
TRBD1,TRBJ1-2,TRBV29-1,CSVEVDVGTGDIGYTF,TGCAGCGTTGAGGTTGACGTGGGGACAGGGGACATTGGCTACACCTTC
-,TRBJ2-1,TRBV10-3,CAISGTVKEQFF,TGTGCCATCAGTGGGACAGTCAAGGAGCAGTTCTTC
TRBD2,TRBJ2-3,TRBV19,CASSSLAGSDTQYF,TGTGCCAGTAGTTCATTAGCGGGGTCAGATACGCAGTATTTT
TRBD1,TRBJ1-1,TRBV6-5,CASSQHDRGLSEAFF,TGTGCCAGCAGTCAACACGACAGGGGGCTATCTGAAGCTTTCTTT
-,TRBJ1-1,TRBV20-1,CSATAVAGVF,TGCAGTGCTACCGCCGTGGCCGGGGTCTTT
-,TRBJ1-1,TRBV14,CASSPLIGGAFF,TGTGCCAGCAGCCCTCTTATTGGAGGAGCTTTCTTT
TRBD2,TRBJ2-7,TRBV19,CASSIGGDDYEQYF,TGTGCCAGTAGTATCGGGGGGGACGACTACGAGCAGTACTTC
-,TRBJ2-2,TRBV11-2,CASSLFPQLSAGELFF,TGTGCCAGCAGCTTATTTCCCCAACTCAGCGCGGGGGAGCTGTTTTTT
TRBD1,TRBJ2-1,TRBV4-3,CASSQAGTGVEQFF,TGCGCCAGCAGCCAAGCCGGGACAGGGGTAGAGCAGTTCTTC
TRBD1,TRBJ2-5,TRBV19,CASSGQGLKTQYF,TGTGCCAGTAGTGGACAGGGTTTAAAGACCCAGTACTTC
-,TRBJ1-5,TRBV30,CAWSVESNQPQHF,TGTGCCTGGAGTGTAGAGTCCAATCAGCCCCAGCATTTT
-,TRBJ2-7,TRBV5-6,CASSLYSGSEQYF,TGTGCCAGCAGCTTGTATTCTGGGAGCGAGCAGTACTTC
TRBD1,TRBJ2-7,TRBV18,CASSPPGQGDSYEQYF,TGTGCCAGCTCACCTCCGGGACAGGGGGATTCCTACGAGCAGTACTTC
-,TRBJ2-1,TRBV6-6,CASRTTDEQFF,TGTGCCAGCAGGACAACGGATGAGCAGTTCTTC
-,TRBJ1-1,TRBV6-6,CASRSQGDTEAFF,TGTGCCAGCAGGTCCCAGGGTGACACTGAAGCTTTCTTT
-,TRBJ1-5,TRBV7-2,CASSSSGIRSNQPQHF,TGTGCCAGCAGCTCTTCAGGGATTCGTAGCAATCAGCCCCAGCATTTT
-,TRBJ1-5,TRBV7-2,CASSPRSVERNQPQHF,TGTGCCAGCAGCCCCCGCTCGGTTGAACGGAATCAGCCCCAGCATTTT
-,TRBJ2-7,TRBV30,CAWSVQQDGEQYF,TGTGCCTGGAGTGTACAACAGGATGGGGAGCAGTACTTC
-,TRBJ1-1,TRBV29-1,CSVEQVGAFF,TGCAGCGTTGAGCAGGTAGGAGCTTTCTTT
TRBD1,TRBJ1-1,TRBV5-1,CASSSRQGVSTEAFF,TGCGCCAGCAGCTCACGACAGGGCGTAAGCACTGAAGCTTTCTTT
TRBD2,TRBJ2-2,TRBV4-2,CASSQDLAGNTGELFF,TGTGCCAGCAGCCAAGATCTAGCGGGCAACACCGGGGAGCTGTTTTTT
-,TRBJ1-1,TRBV5-1,CASSLAGVGMHMNTEAFF,TGCGCCAGCAGCTTGGCCGGGGTTGGGATGCATATGAACACTGAAGCTTTCTTT
-,TRBJ1-2,TRBV2,CASSEILSNYGYTF,TGTGCCAGCAGTGAAATACTGTCTAACTATGGCTACACCTTC
-,TRBJ2-3,TRBV5-4,CASSLQAGTPTDTQYF,TGTGCCAGCAGCTTGCAAGCGGGCACCCCCACAGATACGCAGTATTTT
TRBD2,TRBJ2-7,TRBV19,CASRLAGGTYEQYF,TGTGCCAGTAGACTAGCGGGAGGGACCTACGAGCAGTACTTC
-,TRBJ2-2,TRBV4-3,CASGQAYLRRDTGELFF,TGCGCCAGCGGCCAAGCTTACTTGCGGAGGGACACCGGGGAGCTGTTTTTT
TRBD1,TRBJ1-5,TRBV12-5,CASGLVQLTGTASLKPQHF,TGTGCTAGTGGTTTGGTCCAATTGACAGGGACGGCCTCCTTGAAGCCCCAGCATTTT
-,TRBJ1-5,TRBV27,CASGGEGRPQHF,TGTGCCAGCGGAGGGGAGGGTCGGCCCCAGCATTTT
-,TRBJ2-4,TRBV5-1,CASSFTGGENIQYF,TGCGCCAGCAGCTTCACAGGGGGGGAAAACATTCAGTACTTC
-,TRBJ2-7,TRBV6-5,CASSYQRNSYEQYF,TGTGCCAGCAGTTATCAGCGGAACTCCTACGAGCAGTACTTC
TRBD2,TRBJ2-1,TRBV10-1,CASSESRASGSDEQFF,TGCGCCAGCAGTGAGTCTAGGGCTAGCGGGAGCGATGAGCAGTTCTTC
-,TRBJ1-1,TRBV6-5,CASSYSSGEAFF,TGTGCCAGCAGTTACTCGTCAGGTGAAGCTTTCTTT
-,TRBJ1-3,TRBV7-2,CASSFYTGNTIYF,TGTGCCAGCAGCTTCTATACTGGAAACACCATATATTTT
TRBD1,TRBJ2-5,TRBV6-6,CASSYSDRGGETQYF,TGTGCCAGCAGTTACTCGGACAGGGGAGGGGAGACCCAGTACTTC
TRBD2,TRBJ2-7,TRBV6-6,CASSYSWPGGGDEQYF,TGTGCCAGCAGTTACTCGTGGCCGGGAGGGGGTGACGAGCAGTACTTC
-,TRBJ2-2,TRBV28,CASTLNTGELFF,TGTGCCAGCACCCTGAACACCGGGGAGCTGTTTTTT
-,TRBJ2-7,TRBV11-2,CASSSQVDFPSYEQYF,TGTGCCAGCAGCAGCCAGGTGGACTTCCCCTCCTACGAGCAGTACTTC
-,TRBJ1-1,TRBV30,CAWRGSDDTEAFF,TGTGCCTGGAGGGGTAGCGACGACACTGAAGCTTTCTTT
-,TRBJ2-6,TRBV7-3,CASSLGGAGANVLTF,TGTGCCAGCAGCCTAGGGGGGGCTGGGGCCAACGTCCTGACTTTC